This TCR beta chain was captured in a study of shared clonotypes between healthy human individuals. Across the whole study: Every donor yielded three CD4 naive, three CD4 memory, two CD8 naive and one CD8 memory plate.

Researchers divided each subset's genomic DNA evenly across several immunoSEQ plates. Sequencing was performed with immunoSEQ multiplex PCR; in TCRdb, only in-frame clones are kept and a portion is missing. Found here are some 1,400,000 clones, 95% to 97% of them singletons; the top ten hold 1.2%. V dropped 3 bases and J dropped 0 bases, with 14 bases sitting between them. The CDR3 totals 16 residues. CDR1 and CDR2 from the germline V gene are KGHSH and LQKENI. The clonotype comes from a man aged 25 to 45 in good health. This sequence joins TRBV18 and TRBJ1-1; possible D gene TRBD1, 6 bases. The sample consisted of naive CD4+ T cells sorted from blood. As for subset: CD45RA+ positively selected. This CDR3 is CASSPGRGAMNTEAFF. CDR3 DNA: TGTGCCAGCTCACCGGGCAGGGGAGCCATGAACACTGAAGCTTTCTTT.